The 4 T cell receptor beta chains listed next were all sequenced from one sample in a study of blood T cell repertoires in COVID-19. The table came from immunoSEQ multiplex PCR; TCRdb's copy has only in-frame clones and leaves some out. The sample has about 260,000 clones; about 88% are singletons. Sequencing was carried out using PBMCs or T cells enriched from blood (not recorded which). The receptors stem from a man aged 30 to 45 with acute COVID-19.

As for this clone: The junction and the germline gene differ at one end; a read error may be behind it. The chain links TRBV5-1 to TRBJ2-6; D possibly corresponds to TRBD1 (6 bases). Germline CDR1 and CDR2: SGHRS and YFSETQ. CDR3 size: 17 residues. The CDR3 coding sequence is TGTGCCAGCAGCTTGGCGTACAGGGTTCCTGGGGCCAACGTCCTGACTTTC. Translated: CASSLAYRVPGANVLTF. Complete variable domain (other parts from reference TRBV5-1 and TRBJ2-6): KAGVTQTPRYLIKTRGQQVTLSCSPISGHRSVSWYQQTPGQGLQFLFEYFSETQRNKGNFPGRFSGRQFSNSRSEMNVSTLELGDSALYLCASSLAYRVPGANVLTFGAGSRLTVL.

The rearrangement links TRBV13 to TRBJ2-7; 7 nucleotides line up with TRBD1. Germline V gives CDR1 PRHDT, CDR2 FYEKMQ (reference sequence). Unmatched junction bases numbered 0, after V lost 2 bases and J lost 2 bases. CDR3 length equals 13 residues. The CDR3 loop reads CASSLTGAYEQYV. DNA of the CDR3: TGTGCCAGCAGCTTAACAGGGGCCTACGAGCAGTACGTC.

The V and J genes are TRBV5-1 and TRBJ2-3; 10 positions match TRBD1. V trimming: 0 bases; J trimming: 3 bases; junction bases outside the gene matches: 7. The CDR3 sequence is 17 residues long. The germline V gene has CDR1 SGHRS and CDR2 YFSETQ. The CDR3 region is CASSLGDRGMGTDTQYF. DNA of the CDR3: TGCGCCAGCAGCTTGGGGGACAGGGGAATGGGTACAGATACGCAGTATTTT.

This chain joins TRBV6-4 and TRBJ2-1, with TRBD2 matching 9 bases. The CDR3 covers 18 residues. The ends lost 0 bases at V and 8 bases at J; junction bases unmatched: 14. Germline V CDR1 and CDR2: MRHNA, SNTAGT. The DNA for the CDR3 is TGTGCCAGCAGTGACTCGATCGGTAGCGGGAGCTCGGGCGATGAGCAGTTCTTC. Translated: CASSDSIGSGSSGDEQFF.